Each of the 2 T cell receptor beta chains below was sequenced from the same sample in a study of T-cell memory formation after mild COVID-19 (dated by TCRdb to the early 2020s). Library creation used 5' RACE. TCRdb names Illumina NovaSeq 6000 as the instrument used. Using fastp trimming at Q25 and MiXCR clonotype assembly, TCRdb reanalyzed the public sequencing data and kept in-frame beta chains. Duplicate CDR3 protein sequences are folded into a single record with the most common DNA and genes. The sample data list a few hundred thousand distinct CDR3 sequences, and 15% to 20% of these were observed just once. The biggest ten clones account for 22% of the sample. The sample taken for sequencing was PBMCs or a T cell subset sorted from them (not recorded which). These receptors were obtained from a man between 18 and 35 years old who had mild COVID-19 (a few samples of this study predate the infection). The sample titles of this study are shuffled in the database, so cell type and time point are left out; the donor was told from shared clones.

This clonotype was found once. The chain is built from TRBV29-1 and TRBJ1-3; D is ambiguous. The germline gives CDR1 SQVTM, CDR2 ANQGSEA. This CDR3 region has 13 residues. CDR3 residues: CSVAMGIRNTIYF. The DNA of the CDR3 is TGCAGTGTCGCGATGGGTATTCGAAACACCATATATTTT.

This clonotype was observed a few times. The chain employs TRBV25-1 and TRBJ2-7; D gene unclear. The CDR3 sequence is 12 residues long. V shed 4 bases and J shed 2 bases, with 6 bases lying between them. Germline V CDR1 and CDR2: MGHDK, SYGVNS. The CDR3 here is CASSGVTYEQYF. CDR3 nucleotides: TGTGCCAGCAGTGGTGTGACCTACGAGCAGTACTTC.